This TCR beta chain was sequenced during a study of cytomegalovirus exposure and HLA in healthy donors. Study outcomes and limitations: Available immune exposure information was restricted to CMV serostatus only. Near-uniform donor sequencing depth was presumed by presence/absence analyses. Specificity of a few CMV-associated chains for CMV antigens was verified in vitro. TCR beta V- and J-gene trimming was later associated with a missense DCLRE1C variant.

This CDR3 region has 15 residues. CDR1 SGHRS and CDR2 YFSETQ come from the germline V gene. With V trimmed by 1 base and J by 3 bases, 0 bases remained unmatched. Both 60 Vbeta primers and 13 Jbeta primers went into the PCR. Profiling relied on immunoSEQ multiplex PCR, and the TCRdb table lists in-frame clones only, not all of them. The sample carries around 110,000 clones, around three quarters recorded once. Note on this clone: Its antigen is undetermined.

Sequencing used PBMCs. This clonotype was obtained from a male donor in good health and CMV-seronegative. The V and J genes are TRBV5-1 and TRBJ2-1, with 11 bases identical to TRBD2. The CDR3 reads CASSLTSGSYNEQFF. The CDR3 DNA sequence: TGCGCCAGCAGCTTGACTAGCGGGAGCTACAATGAGCAGTTCTTC.